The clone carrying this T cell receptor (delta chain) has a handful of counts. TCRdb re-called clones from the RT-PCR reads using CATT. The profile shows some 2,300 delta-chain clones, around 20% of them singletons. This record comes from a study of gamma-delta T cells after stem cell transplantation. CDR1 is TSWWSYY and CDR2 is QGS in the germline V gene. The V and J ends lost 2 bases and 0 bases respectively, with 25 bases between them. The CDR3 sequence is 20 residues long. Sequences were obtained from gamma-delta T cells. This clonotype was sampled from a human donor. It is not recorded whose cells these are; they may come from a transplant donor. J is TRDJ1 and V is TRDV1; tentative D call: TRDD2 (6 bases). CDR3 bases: TGTGCTCTTGGGGAAGGTCCCCCGGCCTTCCCTGTTAGGCACACCGATAAACTCATCTTT. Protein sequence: CALGEGPPAFPVRHTDKLIF.